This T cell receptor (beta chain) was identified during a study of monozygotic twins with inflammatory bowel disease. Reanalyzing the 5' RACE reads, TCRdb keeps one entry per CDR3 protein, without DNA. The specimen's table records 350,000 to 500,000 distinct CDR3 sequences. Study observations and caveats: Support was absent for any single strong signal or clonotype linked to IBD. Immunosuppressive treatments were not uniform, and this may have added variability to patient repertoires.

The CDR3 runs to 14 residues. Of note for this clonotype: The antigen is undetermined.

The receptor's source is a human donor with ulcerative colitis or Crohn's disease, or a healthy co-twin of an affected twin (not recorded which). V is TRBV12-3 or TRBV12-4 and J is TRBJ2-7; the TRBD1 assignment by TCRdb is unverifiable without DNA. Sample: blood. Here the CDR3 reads CASAEWDRDYEQYF.